This TCR beta chain stems from a study of CD4+ T cells in melanoma. Whole-study results and caveats: A reported correlation linked neoantigen-specific CD4+ T cells to CD8+, macrophage and B cell function. In melanoma, neoantigen-specific CD4+ T cells reportedly differed in differentiation state.

Points on this clone: No antigen is known for it.

Some clones are missing from TCRdb's copy, which holds only in-frame ones; the method was immunoSEQ multiplex PCR. The top ten hold over 9.5% of the sample, which has about 50,000 clones, approximately 89% seen once. CDR3 length equals 13 residues. Trimming pared 7 bases from V and 3 bases from J, leaving 10 bases between. Per the germline V gene, CDR1 is LNHDA and CDR2 is SQIVND (reference sequence). Specimen: peripheral blood. This TCR derives from a human donor with melanoma. This rearrangement joins TRBV19 to TRBJ1-5, with D possibly being TRBD1 (5 bases). The chain's CDR3 is CASNPGPNQPQHF. The CDR3 DNA sequence: TGTGCCAGTAATCCAGGGCCCAATCAGCCCCAGCATTTT.